The clone carrying this TCR beta chain turned up a few times. Its antigen remains unidentified. This record comes from a study of CD8+ T cells in alopecia areata. Regarding the study as a whole: Sequence data from scalp samples additionally include resident alphabeta T cells of normal skin.

PBMCs provided sorted CD4+ and CD8+ T cells. The CDR3 sequence is 16 residues long. Germline V lookup: CDR1 LGHNA, CDR2 YSLEER. V shed 0 bases, J shed 7 bases, and the junction held 5 bases outside the gene matches. RNA, once extracted, was reverse transcribed into cDNA for use as the sequencing template. Assay used: immunoSEQ multiplex PCR; TCRdb lists only in-frame clones, some missing. Altogether some 100,000 clones are present, under 40% being singletons, with the ten largest covering roughly 3.3%. The specimen sequenced was CD4+ T cells sorted from blood. This chain joins TRBV4-3 and TRBJ2-1, with TRBD2 matching over 11 bases. The TCR originated in a human donor with alopecia areata. The DNA of the CDR3 is TGCGCCAGCAGCCAAGAACTAGCGGGAGTTAAGAATGAGCAGTTCTTC. Its translation is CASSQELAGVKNEQFF.